Shown below are 32 T cell receptor beta chains from a single sample sequenced in a study of immune characterization of retroperitoneal liposarcoma (dated by TCRdb to the late 2010s). Preparation of the library involved PCR. Sequencing used a NextSeq 500. TCRdb reworked the public reads: Q25 trimming with fastp, MiXCR clone assembly, productive beta chains retained. Each entry merges the rows of one CDR3 protein and shows their most common DNA and genes. The sample table holds roughly 20,000 distinct CDR3 sequences, of which approximately 37% were seen once. Approximately 8% of the sample goes to the ten largest clones. The sequencing sample was made of blood. These receptors were collected from a male donor with retroperitoneal liposarcoma.

The V and J genes are TRBV12-3 or TRBV12-4 and TRBJ1-1; perhaps TRBD1 as D (6 bases). There are 14 residues in the CDR3. Trimming shortened V by 6 bases and J by 1 base, and 12 bases separated the two germline ends. The CDR3 protein is CASRPTGSNTEAFF. The CDR3 DNA reads as TGTGCCAGCAGGCCTACAGGGTCGAACACTGAAGCTTTCTTT.

The V gene is TRBV7-9, the J gene TRBJ2-7; tentatively, D is TRBD2 (5 bases). The length of the CDR3 is 13 residues. Germline CDR1 is SEHNR and CDR2 is FQNEAQ (reference sequence). The V end lost 5 bases, the J end lost 7 bases, and 15 bases lay between the germline ends. The CDR3 loop reads CASSPGRWEEQYF. In DNA, the CDR3 is TGTGCCAGCAGCCCCGGACGGTGGGAGGAGCAGTACTTC.

This chain uses TRBV12-5 with TRBJ2-7; 7 positions match TRBD1. The CDR3 is 16 amino acids. Germline CDR1 is LGHNT and CDR2 is FRNRAP. Trimming at V came to 7 bases and at J to 4 bases, leaving 16 bases not matched to a gene. CDR3 coding DNA: TGTGCTAGTGACCCCCCCCGGGACAGAAGCCTATACGAGCAGTACTTC. This codes for CASDPPRDRSLYEQYF. Combining the CDR3 with reference TRBV12-5 and TRBJ2-7 gives the whole variable domain DARVTQTPRHKVTEMGQEVTMRCQPILGHNTVFWYRQTMMQGLELLAYFRNRAPLDDSGMPKDRFSAEMPDATLATLKIQPSEPRDSAVYFCASDPPRDRSLYEQYFGPGTRLTVT.

The rearrangement links TRBV7-2 to TRBJ2-1, with 8 bases identical to TRBD2. From germline, CDR1 is SGHTA and CDR2 FQGNSA. J was trimmed by 0 bases and V by 4 bases; bases with no gene match: 5. The CDR3 covers 16 residues. The CDR3 sequence: CASSYPSGFSYNEQFF. The CDR3 coding sequence is TGTGCCAGCAGCTATCCTAGCGGGTTCTCCTACAATGAGCAGTTCTTC.

The rearrangement uses TRBV6-1 and TRBJ1-5, with 7 bases that match TRBD1. V shed 6 bases and J 7 bases; nucleotides not matched to a gene: 18. The CDR3 length is 17 residues. Germline V gene lookup returns CDR1 MNHNS and CDR2 SASEGT. The CDR3 loop reads CASRDLTGFAKAQPQHF. The CDR3 nucleotides are TGTGCCAGCAGGGATTTGACAGGGTTCGCCAAAGCCCAGCCCCAGCATTTT.

Concerning this clonotype itself: A much larger clone sits a single nucleotide away, making a read error possible. The chain couples TRBV10-1 to TRBJ2-6; TRBD1 agrees at 9 bases. The CDR3 sequence is 15 residues long. Germline CDR1 and CDR2: WNHNN and SYGVQD (reference sequence). V lost 6 bases, J lost 2 bases, and 2 bases stayed unmatched. The CDR3 here is CASRGDRAGANVLTF. The DNA of the CDR3 is TGCGCCAGCAGGGGGGACAGGGCTGGGGCCAACGTCCTGACTTTC.

V is TRBV10-3 and J is TRBJ2-5, with 12 bases matching TRBD2. This CDR3 has 13 residues. Germline assignment: CDR1 ENHRY and CDR2 SYGVKD. Losses at the gene ends were 10 bases for V and 5 bases for J; bases not matched to a gene: 5. The CDR3 is CATGLAGGETQYF. CDR3 nucleotide sequence: TGTGCCACGGGACTAGCGGGCGGGGAGACCCAGTACTTC.

This clonotype has just a few counts. Here the CDR3 reads CASSSVSPGEQYF. The CDR3 DNA is TGTGCCAGCAGCTCGGTATCACCGGGTGAGCAGTACTTC. The chain links TRBV11-1 to TRBJ2-5; D is undetermined. The CDR3 sequence is 13 residues long. Trimming shortened V by 4 bases and J by 11 bases, and 17 bases separated the two germline ends. Looked up from germline, CDR1 is SGHAT and CDR2 is FQDESV (reference sequence).

This clonotype showed up many times. The gene calls are TRBV11-2 and TRBJ2-7; D gene ambiguous. V lost 0 bases to trimming and J lost 2 bases, with 11 bases between them. The CDR3 contains 15 residues. Germline lookup yields CDR1 SGHAT and CDR2 FQNNGV. CDR3 DNA: TGTGCCAGCAGCTTAGAACGCCTTGAAACCTACGAGCAGTACTTC. Translated, it gives CASSLERLETYEQYF.

This clonotype was found many times. The rearrangement links TRBV6-1 to TRBJ1-2; D unresolved. The CDR3 sequence is 13 residues long. With 7 bases removed from V and 5 bases from J, the gap between germline ends came to 14 bases. Germline V lookup: CDR1 MNHNS, CDR2 SASEGT. The CDR3 region has the DNA TGTGCCAGCACGGAGGGCCTCGCTTATGGCTACACCTTC. It specifies CASTEGLAYGYTF.

On this clonotype itself: A single base separates this from a much larger clone, so it may be a read error. The gene calls are TRBV7-6 and TRBJ2-1, with D perhaps TRBD1 or TRBD2 (5 bases each). This CDR3 has 15 amino acids. Per germline, CDR1 SGHVS and CDR2 FNYEAQ. In DNA form, the CDR3 reads TGTGCTAGCAGCTTATACGGCGGCCAGGGAGAGACCCAGTCCTTC. It yields the protein CASSLYGGQGETQSF. The full variable domain, with the rest looked up from reference TRBV7-6 and TRBJ2-1, is GAGVSQSPRYKVTKRGQDVALRCDPISGHVSLYWYRQALGQGPEFLTYFNYEAQQDKSGLPNDRFSAERPEGSISTLTIQRTEQRDSAMYRCASSLYGGQGETQSFGPGTRLTVL.

A note on this clonotype: A much more abundant neighbour one base away suggests this may be a read error. The V gene is TRBV6-5, the J gene TRBJ1-4; D is unclear. This CDR3 has 13 residues. CDR1 and CDR2 (germline): MNHEY, SVGAGI. CDR3 region: CSSSTNSFEKLFF. The CDR3 coding sequence is TGTTCCAGCAGTACGAACAGCTTTGAAAAACTGTTTTTT.

In this sample, this clonotype is medium-sized (0.01 to 0.1%). This chain connects TRBV12-3 or TRBV12-4 to TRBJ2-4, with 10 bases matching TRBD2. V shed 0 bases and J 7 bases; nucleotides not matched to a gene: 6. The CDR3 runs to 16 residues. CDR3 loop: CASSLAASGSRNIQYF. CDR3 DNA sequence: TGTGCCAGCAGTTTAGCGGCTAGCGGGAGTAGGAACATTCAGTACTTC.

This chain joins TRBV5-1 and TRBJ2-5; 11 bases are shared with TRBD1. This CDR3 spans 14 amino acids. The germline CDR1 and CDR2 sequences are SGHRS and YFSETQ. After removal of 2 bases from V and 11 bases from J, the junction contained 8 bases not matched to a gene. CDR3 in amino acids: CASSFGQGAGEQYF. DNA for the CDR3: TGCGCCAGCAGCTTCGGACAGGGGGCGGGTGAGCAGTACTTC.

The chain uses TRBV12-5 and TRBJ2-5; 10 bases match TRBD1. The J call may not be correct, given that the DNA end is closer to TRBJ2-7. Germline V gives CDR1 LGHNT, CDR2 FRNRAP. The CDR3 has 14 amino acids. CDR3 nucleotide sequence: TGTGCTACCAGACCGGGACAGGGGTTTTACGAGCAGTACTTC. It codes for CATRPGQGFYEQYF.

This clonotype is medium-sized. The chain is built from TRBV12-3 or TRBV12-4 and TRBJ2-4; 7 bases match TRBD2. This CDR3 region has 15 residues. V shed 2 bases, J shed 1 base, and the junction held 2 bases outside the gene matches. The CDR3 region is CASSLSGGAKNIQYF. CDR3 bases: TGTGCCAGCAGTTTATCCGGGGGGGCCAAAAACATTCAGTACTTC.

This clonotype has more than one count but fewer than ten. The V and J genes are TRBV19 and TRBJ2-1, with TRBD2 matching 7 bases. Germline values: CDR1 LNHDA, CDR2 SQIVND (reference sequence). V dropped 6 bases and J dropped 6; count of bases not matched to a gene: 8. The CDR3 has 14 amino acids. CDR3 in amino acids: CASRGRGRSNEQFF. CDR3 DNA sequence: TGTGCCAGTAGGGGGCGCGGGAGATCCAATGAGCAGTTCTTC.

The rearrangement links TRBV11-3 to TRBJ2-5; 11 bases agree with TRBD2. The CDR3 contains 15 residues. Germline V gene sequence: CDR1 SGHNT, CDR2 YENEEA. With V trimmed by 1 base and J by 11 bases, 9 bases remained unmatched. CDR3 sequence reads: CASSLGTSGSNEQYF. In DNA form, the CDR3 reads TGTGCCAGCAGCTTAGGTACTAGCGGGAGCAATGAGCAGTACTTC.

The chain uses TRBV28 and TRBJ2-4; tentatively, D is TRBD2 (5 bases). Germline V gene data show CDR1 as MDHEN and CDR2 as SYDVKM. The CDR3 covers 12 residues. The V end lost 5 bases, the J end lost 13 bases, and 15 bases lay between the germline ends. The CDR3 coding sequence is TGTGCCAGCAGTCCCCTGCGGGTGGGGCAGTACTTC. This sequence encodes CASSPLRVGQYF.

This clonotype has a count of ten or more. The gene calls are TRBV7-6 and TRBJ2-1; possibly TRBD1 for D (5 bases). This CDR3 is built from 13 residues. The germline CDR1 and CDR2 sequences are SGHVS and FNYEAQ. Trimming left V 6 bases short and J 13 bases short, with 19 bases between. The chain's CDR3 is CASRPDREETQFF. The CDR3 DNA is TGTGCCAGCAGGCCAGACAGAGAAGAGACCCAGTTCTTC.

This clonotype appeared many times. This chain uses TRBV6-1 with TRBJ2-1, with 8 bases matching TRBD1. The CDR3 runs to 15 residues. Trimming removed 6 bases from V and 4 bases from J; junction bases left unmatched: 8. Germline-derived CDR1 and CDR2 are MNHNS and SASEGT. The CDR3 bases are TGTGCCAGCAGACATAGACAGGGGAGGTACAATGAGCAGTTCTTC. Protein product: CASRHRQGRYNEQFF.

The chain carries TRBV9 and TRBJ2-7; 7 bases are shared with TRBD2. CDR3 length equals 14 residues. The V and J ends lost 5 bases and 4 bases, in that order; junction bases with no gene match: 9. CDR1 SGDLS and CDR2 YYNGEE come from the germline V gene. In DNA form, the CDR3 reads TGTGCCAGCAGTCAGGATTCGGGAGGATACGAGCAGTACTTC. Its translation: CASSQDSGGYEQYF. Filled out from reference TRBV9 and TRBJ2-7, the complete variable domain reads DSGVTQTPKHLITATGQRVTLRCSPRSGDLSVYWYQQSLDQGLQFLIQYYNGEERAKGNILERFSAQQFPDLHSELNLSSLELGDSALYFCASSQDSGGYEQYFGPGTRLTVT.

This rearrangement joins TRBV6-1 to TRBJ2-1; 7 bases line up with TRBD2. With V trimmed by 7 bases and J by 6 bases, 12 bases remained unmatched. The germline gives CDR1 MNHNS, CDR2 SASEGT. This CDR3 is built from 15 residues. The CDR3 DNA sequence: TGTGCCAGCACAAGGGTTGGGGAGGGCTCCAATGAGCAGTTCTTC. Translated, it gives CASTRVGEGSNEQFF.

This clonotype was seen only a few times. The J gene is TRBJ2-1, the V gene TRBV12-3 or TRBV12-4, with TRBD1 matching over 7 bases. CDR3 size: 12 residues. V lost 3 bases to trimming and J lost 10 bases; unmatched junction nucleotides: 3. The CDR3, as DNA: TGTGCCAGCAGTTTGTGGACAGGCGAGCAGTTCTTC. Translated: CASSLWTGEQFF.

The gene calls are TRBV10-1 and TRBJ2-3; D not certain. The CDR3 totals 12 residues. The germline gives CDR1 WNHNN, CDR2 SYGVQD (reference sequence). V shed 6 bases and J shed 6 bases, with 10 bases lying between them. The CDR3: CASRTSVDTQYF. In DNA form, the CDR3 reads TGCGCCAGCAGGACTTCGGTGGATACGCAGTATTTT.

This clonotype was seen many times. CDR3 sequence: CASSLEGSEQFF. CDR3 DNA: TGTGCCAGCAGCTTAGAAGGAAGCGAGCAGTTCTTC. The rearrangement joins TRBV7-2 to TRBJ2-1; D remains ambiguous. This CDR3 spans 12 amino acids. Deletions cut 1 base from V and 10 bases from J, with 8 bases between. Germline V gene sequence: CDR1 SGHTA, CDR2 FQGNSA.

This clonotype came up a few times. V is TRBV6-2 or TRBV6-3 and J is TRBJ2-3; 10 bases line up with TRBD1. The CDR3 totals 14 residues. Germline lookup yields CDR1 MNHEY and CDR2 SVGEGT. J lost 5 bases, V lost 5 bases, and 4 bases had no gene match. CDR3 DNA sequence: TGTGCCAGCAGTCAACGGACAGGGGGAGATACGCAGTATTTT. Its protein is CASSQRTGGDTQYF.

The V call is TRBV27, the J call TRBJ2-4; D unclear. The end of the DNA fits TRBJ2-1 better, so the J call may be wrong. CDR1 and CDR2 (germline): MNHEY, SMNVEV (reference sequence). The CDR3 length is 13 residues. As DNA, the CDR3 is TGTGCCAGCGGGATGGGCTTGGGGAATGAGCAGTTCTTC. Its translation: CASGMGLGNEQFF.

The genes are TRBV6-4 and TRBJ2-1, with 10 bases aligning to TRBD2. There are 18 residues in the CDR3. J was trimmed by 10 bases and V by 7 bases; bases with no gene match: 22. Germline V gives CDR1 MRHNA, CDR2 SNTAGT. This chain's CDR3 is CASTRPFIAGGPPYEQFF. The CDR3 DNA follows: TGTGCCAGCACTCGCCCATTTATAGCGGGAGGTCCTCCCTACGAGCAGTTCTTC.

Here the CDR3 DNA reads TGTGCCAGCAGCGCCCGACAGGGGATGGCCGGGGAGCTGTTTTTT. Its protein is CASSARQGMAGELFF. The genes are TRBV7-6 and TRBJ2-2, with 8 nucleotides matching TRBD1. J lost 6 bases, V lost 5 bases, and 8 bases had no gene match. From germline, CDR1 is SGHVS and CDR2 FNYEAQ. The CDR3 totals 15 residues.

Note on this clonotype: The junction differs from germline at one of its ends, possibly a read error. This rearrangement joins TRBV5-1 to TRBJ2-2; no definite D call. The CDR3 has 12 residues. CDR1 is SGHRS and CDR2 is YFSETQ in the germline V gene. The CDR3 DNA sequence: TGCGCCAGCAGCTTGAACCCCGGGGAGCTGTTTTTT. It is translated as CASSLNPGELFF. Full variable domain (rest looked up from reference TRBV5-1 and TRBJ2-2): KAGVTQTPRYLIKTRGQQVTLSCSPISGHRSVSWYQQTPGQGLQFLFEYFSETQRNKGNFPGRFSGRQFSNSRSEMNVSTLELGDSALYLCASSLNPGELFFGEGSRLTVL.

This clonotype came up many times. The V gene is TRBV6-1, the J gene TRBJ2-5; TRBD1 is a possible D gene (6 bases). Germline CDR1 and CDR2: MNHNS and SASEGT. This CDR3 contains 14 residues. Trimming cost V 6 bases and J 1 base, with 12 bases left between them. This chain's CDR3 is CASRIGQTQETQYF. CDR3 in DNA: TGTGCCAGCAGGATCGGACAGACCCAAGAGACCCAGTACTTC.